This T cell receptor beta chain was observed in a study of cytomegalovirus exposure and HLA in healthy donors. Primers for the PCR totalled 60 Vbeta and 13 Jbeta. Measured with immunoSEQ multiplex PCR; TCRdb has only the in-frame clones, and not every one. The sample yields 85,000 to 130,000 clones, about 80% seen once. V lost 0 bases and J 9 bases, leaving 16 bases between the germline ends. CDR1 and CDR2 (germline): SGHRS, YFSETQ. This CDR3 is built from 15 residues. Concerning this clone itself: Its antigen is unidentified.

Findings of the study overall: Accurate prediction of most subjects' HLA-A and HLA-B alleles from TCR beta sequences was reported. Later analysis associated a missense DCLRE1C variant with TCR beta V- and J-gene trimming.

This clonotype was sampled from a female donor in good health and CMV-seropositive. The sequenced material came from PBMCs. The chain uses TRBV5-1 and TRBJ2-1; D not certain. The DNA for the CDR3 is TGCGCCAGCAGCTTGGTTACAGTACAATACGGTGAGCAGTTCTTC. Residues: CASSLVTVQYGEQFF.